The source of this TCR beta chain is a study of CD8 T cells in Susac syndrome. It was healthy donors who served as the controls, matched for age and sex. The CDR3 is 14 amino acids. Germline values: CDR1 LGHNA, CDR2 YNFKEQ. V dropped 4 bases and J dropped 0 bases, with 6 bases sitting between them. For this clonotype: No antigen is known for it.

Roughly 0.45 to 1 ug RNA was reverse transcribed with random hexamers. With immunoSEQ multiplex PCR, TCR beta CDR3 was amplified across 54 Vbeta and 13 Jbeta. MiXCR was run by TCRdb on the immunoSEQ multiplex PCR reads, yielding one entry per CDR3 protein. The table records around 56,000 distinct CDR3 sequences, around nine tenths of them present only once. General observations from the study: As the study acknowledged, the number of individuals in its TCR sequencing and HLA analysis was relatively small.

The V gene is TRBV4-2, the J gene TRBJ1-4; D not certain. Sequencing was performed on CD8+ T cells from PBMCs. This clonotype originated in a human donor in good health. The CDR3 loop reads CASSRRATNEKLFF. Written as DNA, the CDR3 is TGTGCCAGCAGCCGTAGGGCAACTAATGAAAAACTGTTTTTT.